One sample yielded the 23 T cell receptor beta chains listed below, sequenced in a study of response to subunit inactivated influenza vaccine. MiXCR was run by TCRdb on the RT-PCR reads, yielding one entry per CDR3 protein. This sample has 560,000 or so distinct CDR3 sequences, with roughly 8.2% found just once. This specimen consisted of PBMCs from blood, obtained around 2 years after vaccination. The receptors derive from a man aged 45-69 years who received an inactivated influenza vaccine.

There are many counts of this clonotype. The CDR3 protein is CASSPGTGGNTGELFF. CDR3 nucleotides: TGTGCCAGCAGCCCAGGAACGGGAGGGAACACCGGGGAGCTGTTTTTT. The rearrangement links TRBV7-6 to TRBJ2-2, with 7 bases identical to TRBD2. Germline V lookup: CDR1 SGHVS, CDR2 FNYEAQ. V gave up 5 bases and J gave up 1 base; unmatched junction bases: 7. The CDR3 is 16 residues long.

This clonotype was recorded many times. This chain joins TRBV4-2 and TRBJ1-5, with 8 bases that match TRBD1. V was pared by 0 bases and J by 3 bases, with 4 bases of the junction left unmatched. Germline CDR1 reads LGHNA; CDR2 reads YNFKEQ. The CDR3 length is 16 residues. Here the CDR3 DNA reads TGTGCCAGCAGCCAAGAACACAGGGGGACCAATCAGCCCCAGCATTTT. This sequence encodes CASSQEHRGTNQPQHF.

The CDR3 sequence: CASSVGRGLYNEQFF. As DNA, the CDR3 is TGTGCCAGCAGCGTAGGACGGGGCCTCTACAATGAGCAGTTCTTC. The chain recombines TRBV9 with TRBJ2-1; the D call may be TRBD1 or TRBD2 (5 bases each). CDR1 and CDR2 (germline): SGDLS, YYNGEE. This CDR3 spans 15 amino acids. V was trimmed by 0 bases and J by 3 bases, leaving 10 bases between them.

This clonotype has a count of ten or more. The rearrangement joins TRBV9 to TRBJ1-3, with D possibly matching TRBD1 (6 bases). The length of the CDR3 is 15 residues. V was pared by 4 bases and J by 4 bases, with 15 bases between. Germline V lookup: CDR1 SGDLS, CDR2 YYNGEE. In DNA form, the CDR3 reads TGTGCCAGCAGCCCCAACAGGGTAGGAGGAAACACCATATATTTT. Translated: CASSPNRVGGNTIYF.

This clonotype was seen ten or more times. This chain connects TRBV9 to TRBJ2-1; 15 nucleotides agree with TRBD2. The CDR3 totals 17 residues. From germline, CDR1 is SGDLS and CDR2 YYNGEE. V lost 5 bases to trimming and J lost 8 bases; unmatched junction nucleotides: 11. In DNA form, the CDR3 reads TGTGCCAGCAGTAGCCTCCCCGGGACTAGCGGGAGGTATGAGCAGTTCTTC. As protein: CASSSLPGTSGRYEQFF.

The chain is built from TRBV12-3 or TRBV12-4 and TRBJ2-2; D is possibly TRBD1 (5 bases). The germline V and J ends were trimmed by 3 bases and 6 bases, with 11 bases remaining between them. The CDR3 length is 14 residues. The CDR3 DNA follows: TGTGCCAGCAGTTTTCAGGGTAGGGCCGGGGAGCTGTTTTTT. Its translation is CASSFQGRAGELFF.

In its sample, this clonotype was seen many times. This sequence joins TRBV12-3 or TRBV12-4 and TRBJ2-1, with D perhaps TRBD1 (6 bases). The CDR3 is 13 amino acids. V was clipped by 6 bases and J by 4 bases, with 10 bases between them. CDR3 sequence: CASSTDRYNEQFF. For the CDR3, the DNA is TGTGCCAGCAGCACAGACAGGTACAATGAGCAGTTCTTC.

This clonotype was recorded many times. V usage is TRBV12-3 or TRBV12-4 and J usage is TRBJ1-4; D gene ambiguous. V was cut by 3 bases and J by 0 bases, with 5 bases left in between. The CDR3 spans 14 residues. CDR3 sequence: CASSLGSTNEKLFF. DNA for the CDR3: TGTGCCAGCAGTTTGGGATCAACTAATGAAAAACTGTTTTTT.

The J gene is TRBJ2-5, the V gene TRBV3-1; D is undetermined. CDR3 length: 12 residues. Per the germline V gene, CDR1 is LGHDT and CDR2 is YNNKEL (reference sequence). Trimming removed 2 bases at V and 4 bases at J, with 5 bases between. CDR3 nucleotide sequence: TGTGCCAGCAGCCAAATCTCAGAGACCCAGTACTTC. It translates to CASSQISETQYF.

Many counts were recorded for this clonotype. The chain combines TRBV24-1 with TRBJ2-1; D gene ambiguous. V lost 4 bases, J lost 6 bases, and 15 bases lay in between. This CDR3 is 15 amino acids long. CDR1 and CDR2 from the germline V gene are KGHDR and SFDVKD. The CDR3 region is CATSDPGPFGNEQFF. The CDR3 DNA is TGTGCCACCAGTGACCCAGGCCCCTTTGGCAATGAGCAGTTCTTC.

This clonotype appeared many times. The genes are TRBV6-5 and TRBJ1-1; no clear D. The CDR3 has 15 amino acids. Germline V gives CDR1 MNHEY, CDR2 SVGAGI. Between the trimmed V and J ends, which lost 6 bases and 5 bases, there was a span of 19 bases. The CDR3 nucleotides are TGTGCCAGCAGCTACGTCCGACGGGCCGGGACTGAAGCTTTCTTT. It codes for CASSYVRRAGTEAFF.

The CDR3 region is CASSRRAPDTQYF. The CDR3 bases are TGTGCCAGCAGCCGCCGGGCCCCAGATACGCAGTATTTT. The V and J genes are TRBV5-6 and TRBJ2-3; no firm D call. The CDR3 has 13 residues. CDR1 and CDR2 from the germline V gene are SGHDT and YYEEEE. V dropped 4 bases and J dropped 4 bases, with 10 bases sitting between them.

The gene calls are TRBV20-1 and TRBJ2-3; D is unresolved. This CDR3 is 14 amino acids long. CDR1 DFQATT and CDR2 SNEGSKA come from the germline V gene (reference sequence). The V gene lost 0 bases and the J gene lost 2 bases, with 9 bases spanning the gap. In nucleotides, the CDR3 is TGCAGTGCTAGAGATGCTGTTAACACAGATACGCAGTATTTT. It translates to CSARDAVNTDTQYF.

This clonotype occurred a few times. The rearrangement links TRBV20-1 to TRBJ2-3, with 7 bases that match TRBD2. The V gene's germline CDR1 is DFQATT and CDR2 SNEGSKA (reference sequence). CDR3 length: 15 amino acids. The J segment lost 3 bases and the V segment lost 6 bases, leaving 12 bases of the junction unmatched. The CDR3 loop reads CSAGVGGSGTDTQYF. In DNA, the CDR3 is TGCAGTGCCGGGGTAGGCGGGAGTGGTACAGATACGCAGTATTTT.

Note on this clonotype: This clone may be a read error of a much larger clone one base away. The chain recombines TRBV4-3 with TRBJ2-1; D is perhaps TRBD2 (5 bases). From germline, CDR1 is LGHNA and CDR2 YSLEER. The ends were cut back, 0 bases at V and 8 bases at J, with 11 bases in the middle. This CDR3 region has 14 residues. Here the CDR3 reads CASSQEWENDEQFF. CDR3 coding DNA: TGCGCCAGCAGCCAAGAATGGGAGAACGATGAGCAGTTCTTC.

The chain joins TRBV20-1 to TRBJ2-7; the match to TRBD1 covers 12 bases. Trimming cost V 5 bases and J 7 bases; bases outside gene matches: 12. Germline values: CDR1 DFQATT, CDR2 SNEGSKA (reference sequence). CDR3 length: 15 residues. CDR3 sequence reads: CSAHYRDRGLREQYF. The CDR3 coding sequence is TGCAGTGCTCATTACCGGGACAGGGGGCTCAGGGAGCAGTACTTC.

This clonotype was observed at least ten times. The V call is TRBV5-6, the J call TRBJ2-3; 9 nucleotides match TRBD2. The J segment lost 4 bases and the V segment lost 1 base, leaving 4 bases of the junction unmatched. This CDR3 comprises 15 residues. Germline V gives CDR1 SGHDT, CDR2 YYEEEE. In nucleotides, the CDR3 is TGTGCCAGCAGCTTGCTGCGGGGGGGCCCAGATACGCAGTATTTT. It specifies CASSLLRGGPDTQYF. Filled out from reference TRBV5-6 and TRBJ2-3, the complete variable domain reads DAGVTQSPTHLIKTRGQQVTLRCSPKSGHDTVSWYQQALGQGPQFIFQYYEEEERQRGNFPDRFSGHQFPNYSSELNVNALLLGDSALYLCASSLLRGGPDTQYFGPGTRLTVL.

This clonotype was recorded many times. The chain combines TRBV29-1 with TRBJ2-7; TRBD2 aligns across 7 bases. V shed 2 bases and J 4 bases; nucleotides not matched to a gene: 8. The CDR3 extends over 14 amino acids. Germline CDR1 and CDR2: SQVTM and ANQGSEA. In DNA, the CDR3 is TGCAGCGTTGAACAGCGGGGTGCGGAGTACGAGCAGTACTTC. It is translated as CSVEQRGAEYEQYF.

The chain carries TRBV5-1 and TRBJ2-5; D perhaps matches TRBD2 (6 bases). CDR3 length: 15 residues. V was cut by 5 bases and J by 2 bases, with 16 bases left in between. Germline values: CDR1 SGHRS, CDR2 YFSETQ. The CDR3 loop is CASSYMGLDQETQYF. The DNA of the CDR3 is TGCGCCAGCAGTTATATGGGACTCGATCAAGAGACCCAGTACTTC.

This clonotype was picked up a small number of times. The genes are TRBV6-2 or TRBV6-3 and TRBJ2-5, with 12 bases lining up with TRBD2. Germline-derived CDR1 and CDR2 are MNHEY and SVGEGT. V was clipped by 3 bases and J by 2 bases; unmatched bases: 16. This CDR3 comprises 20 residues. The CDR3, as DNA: TGTGCCAGCAGTTATTCCCTCGCGCTAGCGGGGGGGCCCGTTCAAGAGACCCAGTACTTC. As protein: CASSYSLALAGGPVQETQYF.

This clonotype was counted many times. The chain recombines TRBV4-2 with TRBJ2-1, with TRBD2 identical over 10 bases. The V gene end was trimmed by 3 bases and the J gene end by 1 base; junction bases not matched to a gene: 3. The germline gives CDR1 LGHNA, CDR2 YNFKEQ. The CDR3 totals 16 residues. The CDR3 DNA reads TGTGCCAGCAGCCAGGAACTAGCGGGGTCCTACAATGAGCAGTTCTTC. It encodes CASSQELAGSYNEQFF.

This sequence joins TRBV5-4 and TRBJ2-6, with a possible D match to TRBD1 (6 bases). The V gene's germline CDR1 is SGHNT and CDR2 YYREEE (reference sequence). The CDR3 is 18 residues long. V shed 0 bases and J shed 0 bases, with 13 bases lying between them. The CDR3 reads CASSLGVGAVSGANVLTF. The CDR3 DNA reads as TGTGCCAGCAGCTTGGGGGTGGGGGCTGTCTCTGGGGCCAACGTCCTGACTTTC.

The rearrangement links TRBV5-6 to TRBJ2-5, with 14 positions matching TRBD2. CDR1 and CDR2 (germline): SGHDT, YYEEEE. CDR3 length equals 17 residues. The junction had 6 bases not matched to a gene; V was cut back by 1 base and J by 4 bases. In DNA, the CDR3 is TGTGCCAGCAGCTTGTATCAGGGACTAGCGGGAGTAGAGACCCAGTACTTC. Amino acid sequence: CASSLYQGLAGVETQYF.